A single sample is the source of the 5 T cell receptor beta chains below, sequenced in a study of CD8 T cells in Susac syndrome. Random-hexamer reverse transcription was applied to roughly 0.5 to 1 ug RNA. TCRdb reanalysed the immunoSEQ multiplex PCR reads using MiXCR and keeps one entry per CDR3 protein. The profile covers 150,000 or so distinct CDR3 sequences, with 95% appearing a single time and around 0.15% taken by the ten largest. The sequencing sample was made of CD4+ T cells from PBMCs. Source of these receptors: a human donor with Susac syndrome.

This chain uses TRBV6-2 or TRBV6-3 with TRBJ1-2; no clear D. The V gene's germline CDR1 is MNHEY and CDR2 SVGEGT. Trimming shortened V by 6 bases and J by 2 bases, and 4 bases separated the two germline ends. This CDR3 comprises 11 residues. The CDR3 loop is CASRENYGYTF. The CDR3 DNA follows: TGTGCCAGCAGGGAGAACTATGGCTACACCTTC.

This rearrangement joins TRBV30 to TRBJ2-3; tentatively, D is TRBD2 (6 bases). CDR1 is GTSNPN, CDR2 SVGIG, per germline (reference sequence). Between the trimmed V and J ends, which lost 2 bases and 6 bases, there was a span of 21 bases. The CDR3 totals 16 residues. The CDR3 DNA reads TGTGCCTGGAGTACGACTAGAGGTCGAGGAGGGGATACGCAGTATTTT. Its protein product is CAWSTTRGRGGDTQYF.

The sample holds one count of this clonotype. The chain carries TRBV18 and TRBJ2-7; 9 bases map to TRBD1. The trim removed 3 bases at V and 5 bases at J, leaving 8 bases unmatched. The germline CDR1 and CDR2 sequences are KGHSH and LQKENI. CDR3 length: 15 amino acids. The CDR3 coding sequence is TGTGCCAGCTCACCTACAGGGGGCTGGACTGACGAGCAGTACTTC. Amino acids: CASSPTGGWTDEQYF.

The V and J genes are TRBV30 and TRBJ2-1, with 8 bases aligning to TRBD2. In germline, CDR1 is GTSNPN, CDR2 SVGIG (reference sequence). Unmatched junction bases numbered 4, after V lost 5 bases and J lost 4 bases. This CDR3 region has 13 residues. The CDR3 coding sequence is TGTGCCTGGGAAGCGGGAGAGTACAATGAGCAGTTCTTC. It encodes CAWEAGEYNEQFF.

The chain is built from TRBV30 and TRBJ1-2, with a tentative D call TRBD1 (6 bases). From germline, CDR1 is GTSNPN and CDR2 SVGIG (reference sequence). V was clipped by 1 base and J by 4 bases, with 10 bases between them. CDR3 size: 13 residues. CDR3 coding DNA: TGTGCCTGGAGTGCTACAGGGCCCTATGGCTACACCTTC. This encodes CAWSATGPYGYTF.